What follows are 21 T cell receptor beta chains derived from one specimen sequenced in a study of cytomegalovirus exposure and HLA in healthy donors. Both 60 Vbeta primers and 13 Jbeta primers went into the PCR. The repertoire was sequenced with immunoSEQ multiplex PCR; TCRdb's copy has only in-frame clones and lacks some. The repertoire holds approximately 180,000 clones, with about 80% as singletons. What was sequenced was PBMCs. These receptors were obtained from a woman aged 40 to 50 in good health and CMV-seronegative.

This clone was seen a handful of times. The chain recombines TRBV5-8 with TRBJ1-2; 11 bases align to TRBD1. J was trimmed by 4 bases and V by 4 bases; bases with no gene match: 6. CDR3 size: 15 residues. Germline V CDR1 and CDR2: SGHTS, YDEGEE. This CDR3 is CASSPDRGPVYGYTF. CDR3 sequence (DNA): TGTGCCAGCAGCCCGGACAGGGGGCCGGTCTATGGCTACACCTTC.

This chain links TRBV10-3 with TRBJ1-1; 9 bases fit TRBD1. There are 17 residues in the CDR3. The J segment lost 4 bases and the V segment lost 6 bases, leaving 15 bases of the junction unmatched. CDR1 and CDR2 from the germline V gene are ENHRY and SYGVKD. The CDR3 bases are TGTGCCATCAGCTTCAACCGGGACAGGGATCAGGGCACTGAAGCTTTCTTT. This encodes CAISFNRDRDQGTEAFF.

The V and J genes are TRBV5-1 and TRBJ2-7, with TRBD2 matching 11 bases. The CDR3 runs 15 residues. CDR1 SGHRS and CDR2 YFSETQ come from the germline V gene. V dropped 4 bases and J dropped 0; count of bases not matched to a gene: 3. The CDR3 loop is CASSVLAGGSYEQYV. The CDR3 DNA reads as TGCGCCAGCAGCGTGCTAGCGGGGGGCTCCTACGAGCAGTACGTC.

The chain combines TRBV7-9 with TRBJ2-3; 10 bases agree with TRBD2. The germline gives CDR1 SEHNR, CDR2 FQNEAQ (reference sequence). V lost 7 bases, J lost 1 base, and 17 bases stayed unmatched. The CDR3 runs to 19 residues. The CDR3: CASIQGASGGPGGTDTQYF. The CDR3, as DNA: TGTGCCAGCATCCAGGGGGCTAGCGGGGGACCTGGCGGCACAGATACGCAGTATTTT.

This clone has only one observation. The CDR3 sequence is CASSVDRGDEQYF. For the CDR3, the DNA is TGTGCCAGCAGCGTAGATAGGGGCGACGAGCAGTACTTC. This chain links TRBV9 with TRBJ2-7, with TRBD1 as a possible D gene (5 bases). The CDR3 loop spans 13 amino acids. The germline CDR1 and CDR2 sequences are SGDLS and YYNGEE. V was clipped by 0 bases and J by 5 bases, with 9 bases between them. Supplemented by reference TRBV9 and TRBJ2-7, the full variable domain reads DSGVTQTPKHLITATGQRVTLRCSPRSGDLSVYWYQQSLDQGLQFLIQYYNGEERAKGNILERFSAQQFPDLHSELNLSSLELGDSALYFCASSVDRGDEQYFGPGTRLTVT.

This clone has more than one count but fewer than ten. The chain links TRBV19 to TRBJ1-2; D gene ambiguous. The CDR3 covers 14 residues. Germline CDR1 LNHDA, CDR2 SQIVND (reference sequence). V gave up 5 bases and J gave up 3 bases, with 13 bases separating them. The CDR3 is CASSVLQFYYGYTF. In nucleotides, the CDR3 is TGTGCCAGTAGTGTCCTACAGTTTTACTATGGCTACACCTTC.

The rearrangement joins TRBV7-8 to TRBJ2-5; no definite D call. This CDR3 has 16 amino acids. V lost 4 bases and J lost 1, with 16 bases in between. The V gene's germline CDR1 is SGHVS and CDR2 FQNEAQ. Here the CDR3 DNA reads TGTGCCAGCAGCTCGCACTCAATGGGCCTCCAAGAGACCCAGTACTTC. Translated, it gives CASSSHSMGLQETQYF. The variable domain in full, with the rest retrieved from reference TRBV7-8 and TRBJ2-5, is GAGVSQSPRYKVAKRGQDVALRCDPISGHVSLFWYQQALGQGPEFLTYFQNEAQLDKSGLPSDRFFAERPEGSVSTLKIQRTQQEDSAVYLCASSSHSMGLQETQYFGPGTRLLVL.

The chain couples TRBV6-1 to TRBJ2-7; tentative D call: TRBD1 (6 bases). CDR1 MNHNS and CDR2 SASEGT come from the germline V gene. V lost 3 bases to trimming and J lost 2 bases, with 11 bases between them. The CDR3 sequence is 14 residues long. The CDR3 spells CASSEVTGPYEQYF. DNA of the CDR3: TGTGCCAGCAGTGAGGTGACAGGTCCCTACGAGCAGTACTTC.

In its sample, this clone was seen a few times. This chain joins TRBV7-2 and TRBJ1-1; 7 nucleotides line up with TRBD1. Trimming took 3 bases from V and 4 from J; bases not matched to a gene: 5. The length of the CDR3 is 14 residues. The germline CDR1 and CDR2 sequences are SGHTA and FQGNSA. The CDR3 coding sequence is TGTGCCAGCAGCTTTGATGCAGGGGGCACTGAAGCTTTCTTT. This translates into CASSFDAGGTEAFF. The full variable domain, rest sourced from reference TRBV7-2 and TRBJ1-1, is GAGVSQSPSNKVTEKGKDVELRCDPISGHTALYWYRQSLGQGLEFLIYFQGNSAPDKSGLPSDRFSAERTGGSVSTLTIQRTQQEDSAVYLCASSFDAGGTEAFFGQGTRLTVV.

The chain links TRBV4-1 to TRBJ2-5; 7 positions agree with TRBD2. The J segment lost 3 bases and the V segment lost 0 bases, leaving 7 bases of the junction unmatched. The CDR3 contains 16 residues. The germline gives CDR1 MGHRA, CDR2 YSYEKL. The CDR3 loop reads CASSQDEGLVEETQYF. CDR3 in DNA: TGCGCCAGCAGCCAAGATGAAGGACTAGTGGAAGAGACCCAGTACTTC.

CDR3 sequence: CASTSGGRIYGYTF. DNA of the CDR3: TGTGCCAGCACCTCCGGGGGGAGGATCTATGGCTACACCTTC. This chain links TRBV7-3 with TRBJ1-2, with D maybe TRBD1 (5 bases). With 7 bases removed from V and 4 bases from J, the gap between germline ends came to 16 bases. Germline V gene lookup returns CDR1 SGHTA and CDR2 FQGTGA. The CDR3 covers 14 residues.

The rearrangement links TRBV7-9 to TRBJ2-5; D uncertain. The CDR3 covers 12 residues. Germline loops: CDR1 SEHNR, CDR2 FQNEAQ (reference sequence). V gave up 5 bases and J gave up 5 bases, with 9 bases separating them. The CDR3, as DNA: TGTGCCAGCAGCCCGCTCGGGGAGACCCAGTACTTC. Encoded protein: CASSPLGETQYF.

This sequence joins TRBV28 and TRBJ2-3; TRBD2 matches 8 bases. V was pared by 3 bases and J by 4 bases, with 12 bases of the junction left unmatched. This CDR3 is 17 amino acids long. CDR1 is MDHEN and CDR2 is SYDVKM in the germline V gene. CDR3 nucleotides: TGTGCCAGCAGTTTGCAGCGGGAGATTAATGGGGCAGATACGCAGTATTTT. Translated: CASSLQREINGADTQYF. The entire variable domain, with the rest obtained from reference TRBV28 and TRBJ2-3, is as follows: DVKVTQSSRYLVKRTGEKVFLECVQDMDHENMFWYRQDPGLGLRLIYFSYDVKMKEKGDIPEGYSVSREKKERFSLILESASTNQTSMYLCASSLQREINGADTQYFGPGTRLTVL.

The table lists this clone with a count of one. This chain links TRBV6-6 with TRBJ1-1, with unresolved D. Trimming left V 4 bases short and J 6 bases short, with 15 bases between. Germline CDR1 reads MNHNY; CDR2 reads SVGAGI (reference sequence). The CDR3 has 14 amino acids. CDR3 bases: TGTGCCAGCAGTTCCCCCACCGGGGTCGCTGAAGCTTTCTTT. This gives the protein CASSSPTGVAEAFF.

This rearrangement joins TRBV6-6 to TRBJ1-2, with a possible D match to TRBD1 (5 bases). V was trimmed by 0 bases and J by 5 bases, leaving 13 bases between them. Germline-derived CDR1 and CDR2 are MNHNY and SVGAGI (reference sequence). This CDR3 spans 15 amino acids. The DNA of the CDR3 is TGTGCCAGCAGTTACTCGCCAAGGGAGGGGTATGGCTACACCTTC. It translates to CASSYSPREGYGYTF.

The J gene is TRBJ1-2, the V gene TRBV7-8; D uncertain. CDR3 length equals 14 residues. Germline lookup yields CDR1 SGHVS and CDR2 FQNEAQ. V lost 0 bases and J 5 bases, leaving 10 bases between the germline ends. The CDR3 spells CASSLAQNGYGYTF. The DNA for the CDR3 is TGTGCCAGCAGCTTAGCGCAAAACGGGTATGGCTACACCTTC.

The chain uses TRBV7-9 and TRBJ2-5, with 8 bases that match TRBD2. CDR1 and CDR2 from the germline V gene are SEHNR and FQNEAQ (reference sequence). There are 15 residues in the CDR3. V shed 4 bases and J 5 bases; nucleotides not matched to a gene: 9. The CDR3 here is CASSSTGGVGETQYF. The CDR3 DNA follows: TGTGCCAGCAGCTCCACGGGAGGGGTGGGGGAGACCCAGTACTTC. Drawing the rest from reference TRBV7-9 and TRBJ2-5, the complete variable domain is DTGVSQNPRHKITKRGQNVTFRCDPISEHNRLYWYRQTLGQGPEFLTYFQNEAQLEKSRLLSDRFSAERPKGSFSTLEIQRTEQGDSAMYLCASSSTGGVGETQYFGPGTRLLVL.

The CDR3 protein is CASSSDTEAFF. The DNA of the CDR3 is TGTGCCAGCAGCTCGGACACTGAAGCTTTCTTT. The rearrangement uses TRBV5-5 and TRBJ1-1; D gene unclear. CDR1 SGHKS and CDR2 YYEKEE come from the germline V gene (reference sequence). This CDR3 is built from 11 residues. V lost 3 bases to trimming and J lost 3 bases, with 3 bases between them. Filled out from reference TRBV5-5 and TRBJ1-1, the complete variable domain reads DAGVTQSPTHLIKTRGQQVTLRCSPISGHKSVSWYQQVLGQGPQFIFQYYEKEERGRGNFPDRFSARQFPNYSSELNVNALLLGDSALYLCASSSDTEAFFGQGTRLTVV.

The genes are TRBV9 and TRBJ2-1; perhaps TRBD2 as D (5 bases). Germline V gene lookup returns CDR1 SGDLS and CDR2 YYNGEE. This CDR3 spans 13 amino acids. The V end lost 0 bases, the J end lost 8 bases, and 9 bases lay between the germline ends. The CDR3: CASSVGGPDEQFF. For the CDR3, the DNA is TGTGCCAGCAGCGTAGGCGGGCCGGATGAGCAGTTCTTC.

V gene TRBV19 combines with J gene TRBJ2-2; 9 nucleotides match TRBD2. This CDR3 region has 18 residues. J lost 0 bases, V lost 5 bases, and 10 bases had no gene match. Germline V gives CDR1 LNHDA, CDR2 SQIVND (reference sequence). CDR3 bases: TGTGCCAGTAGTTCCCGACCAGCGGGAGGCCCGAACACCGGGGAGCTGTTTTTT. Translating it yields CASSSRPAGGPNTGELFF.

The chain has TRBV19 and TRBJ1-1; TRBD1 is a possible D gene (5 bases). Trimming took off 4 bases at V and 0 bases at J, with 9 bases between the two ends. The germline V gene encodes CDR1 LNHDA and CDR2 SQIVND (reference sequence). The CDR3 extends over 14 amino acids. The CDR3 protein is CASSRTPLNTEAFF. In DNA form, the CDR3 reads TGTGCCAGTAGTAGGACACCCTTGAACACTGAAGCTTTCTTT.